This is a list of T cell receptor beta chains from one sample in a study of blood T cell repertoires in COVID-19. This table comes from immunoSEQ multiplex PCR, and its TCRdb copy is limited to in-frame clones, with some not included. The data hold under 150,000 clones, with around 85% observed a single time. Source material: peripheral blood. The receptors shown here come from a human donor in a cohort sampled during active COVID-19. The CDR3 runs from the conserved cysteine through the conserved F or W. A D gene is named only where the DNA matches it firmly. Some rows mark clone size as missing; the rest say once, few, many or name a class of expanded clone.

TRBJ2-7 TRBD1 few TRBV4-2 CASSQGGQSYEQYF TGTGCCAGCAGCCAAGGGGGACAGTCCTACGAGCAGTACTTC
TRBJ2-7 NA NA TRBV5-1 CASSLAYPGSLYEQYF TGCGCCAGCAGCTTGGCCTATCCGGGGAGCCTCTACGAGCAGTACTTC
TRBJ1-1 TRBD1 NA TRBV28 CASTVPRGRTEAFF TGTGCCAGCACGGTCCCCAGGGGGCGGACCGAAGCTTTCTTT
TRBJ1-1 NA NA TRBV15 CATSRAGGGRMAFF TGTGCCACCAGCAGAGCGGGCGGGGGGCGGATGGCTTTCTTT
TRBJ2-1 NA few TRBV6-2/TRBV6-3 CASSLDSYNEQFF TGTGCCAGCAGTCTTGACAGCTACAATGAGCAGTTCTTC
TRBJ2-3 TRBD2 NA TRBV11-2 CASSSRGLAGTKDTQYF TGTGCCAGCAGCTCCCGGGGACTAGCGGGGACGAAGGATACGCAGTATTTT
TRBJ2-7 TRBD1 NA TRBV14 CASSQVGQGTEQYF TGTGCCAGCAGCCAAGTGGGACAGGGGACCGAGCAGTACTTC
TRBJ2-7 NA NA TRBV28 CASSPLRVTTGRRGGEQYF TGTGCCAGCAGTCCCCTCCGGGTGACTACAGGGAGGAGGGGGGGCGAGCAGTACTTC
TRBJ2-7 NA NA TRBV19 CASSWQATSYEQYF TGTGCCAGTAGTTGGCAGGCAACGTCCTACGAGCAGTACTTC
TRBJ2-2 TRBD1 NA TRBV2 CASNRDRGPTGELFF TGTGCCAGCAACAGGGACAGGGGGCCCACCGGGGAGCTGTTTTTT
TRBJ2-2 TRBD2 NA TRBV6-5 CASIRAGVTGELFF TGTGCCAGCATCCGAGCGGGGGTCACCGGGGAGCTGTTTTTT
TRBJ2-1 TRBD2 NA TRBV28 CASSSPGVAGGRYNEQFF TGTGCCAGCAGTTCCCCCGGGGTAGCGGGGGGGCGGTACAATGAGCAGTTCTTC
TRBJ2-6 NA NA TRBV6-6 CASQGRVAGANVLTF TGTGCCAGCCAGGGGAGGGTGGCTGGGGCCAACGTCCTGACTTTC
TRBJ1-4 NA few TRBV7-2 CASSSFHRVSNEKLFF TGTGCCAGCAGCTCATTTCACAGGGTTTCTAATGAAAAACTGTTTTTT
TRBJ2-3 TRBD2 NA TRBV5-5 CASSLWLAVTTDTQYF TGTGCCAGCAGCTTGTGGCTAGCGGTGACCACAGATACGCAGTATTTT
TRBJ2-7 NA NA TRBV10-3 CAISESGQGLYEQYF TGTGCCATCAGTGAGTCGGGGCAGGGGCTGTACGAGCAGTACTTC
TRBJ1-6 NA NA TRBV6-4 CASRLTVNSPLHF TGTGCCAGCAGGTTGACAGTGAATTCACCCCTCCACTTT
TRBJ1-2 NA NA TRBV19 CASSTSAVGGYTF TGTGCCAGTAGTACCTCCGCGGTTGGGGGCTACACCTTC
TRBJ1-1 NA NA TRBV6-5 CASSYSRAKRDTEAFF TGTGCCAGCAGTTACTCGAGGGCGAAACGGGACACTGAAGCTTTCTTT
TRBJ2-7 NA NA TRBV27 CASSLLGGRVYEQYF TGTGCCAGCAGTTTATTAGGGGGTCGAGTCTACGAGCAGTACTTC
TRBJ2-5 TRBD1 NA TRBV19 CASSIGTAFGTQYF TGTGCCAGTAGTATTGGGACAGCCTTTGGGACCCAGTACTTC
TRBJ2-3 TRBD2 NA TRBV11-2 CASSLFGGGAVPIGDTQYF TGTGCCAGCAGCTTATTCGGCGGGGGGGCCGTTCCAATAGGGGATACGCAGTATTTT
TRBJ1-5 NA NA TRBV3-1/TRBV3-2 CASSQGGQGNQPQHF TGTGCCAGCAGCCAAGGTGGGCAGGGCAATCAGCCCCAGCATTTT
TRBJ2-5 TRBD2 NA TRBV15 CATSRELAGPQETQYF TGTGCCACCAGCAGAGAACTAGCGGGGCCTCAAGAGACCCAGTACTTC
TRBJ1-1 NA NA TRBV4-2 CASSQTAGEGGTEAFF TGTGCCAGCAGCCAAACGGCCGGGGAGGGAGGAACTGAAGCTTTCTTT
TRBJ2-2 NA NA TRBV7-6 CASSLEGGTGFTGELFF TGTGCCAGCAGCTTAGAAGGGGGAACAGGGTTCACCGGGGAGCTGTTTTTT
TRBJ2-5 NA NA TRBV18 CASLQTAGQETQYF TGTGCCAGCTTACAGACAGCCGGGCAAGAGACCCAGTACTTC
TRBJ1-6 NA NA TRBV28 CASSLSFSPLHF TGTGCCAGCAGTTTATCTTTCTCACCCCTCCACTTT
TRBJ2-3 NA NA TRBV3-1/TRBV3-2 CASSPSRDTQYF TGTGCCAGCAGCCCGTCTCGGGATACGCAGTATTTT
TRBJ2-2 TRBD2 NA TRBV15 CATSRGQTSGASNTGELFF TGTGCCACCAGCAGAGGGCAGACTAGCGGGGCCTCGAACACCGGGGAGCTGTTTTTT
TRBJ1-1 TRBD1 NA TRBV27 CASRGPQQGLNTEAFF TGTGCCAGCAGGGGGCCCCAACAGGGGTTGAACACTGAAGCTTTCTTT
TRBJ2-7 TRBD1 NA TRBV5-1 CASSQYPGQEEQYF TGCGCCAGCAGCCAATACCCCGGACAGGAGGAGCAGTACTTC
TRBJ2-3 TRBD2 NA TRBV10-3 CAILAGVTDTQYF TGTGCCATTCTAGCGGGGGTAACAGATACGCAGTATTTT
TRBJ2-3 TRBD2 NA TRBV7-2 CASSGGGTDTQYF TGTGCCAGCAGCGGGGGGGGCACAGATACGCAGTATTTT
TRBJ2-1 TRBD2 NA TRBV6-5 CASSYIAGSHNEQFF TGTGCCAGCAGTTACATAGCGGGGAGCCACAATGAGCAGTTCTTC
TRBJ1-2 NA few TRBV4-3 CASSQEWGRGYTF TGCGCCAGCAGCCAAGAATGGGGGCGTGGCTACACCTTC
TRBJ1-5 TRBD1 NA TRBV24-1 CATSDLDRVRQPQHF TGTGCCACCAGTGACTTGGACAGGGTACGTCAGCCCCAGCATTTT
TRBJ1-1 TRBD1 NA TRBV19 CASSTGQGITEAFF TGTGCCAGTAGTACCGGACAGGGCATCACTGAAGCTTTCTTT
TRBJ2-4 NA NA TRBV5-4 CASSFATSKNIQYF TGTGCCAGCAGCTTCGCGACAAGCAAAAACATTCAGTACTTC
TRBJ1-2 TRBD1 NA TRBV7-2 CASSDSTGTVPRGYTF TGTGCCAGCAGCGACTCCACCGGGACAGTGCCTCGGGGCTACACCTTC
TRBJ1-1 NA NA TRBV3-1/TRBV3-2 CASSQYGNTEAFF TGTGCCAGCAGCCAGTACGGGAACACTGAAGCTTTCTTT
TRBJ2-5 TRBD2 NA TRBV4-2 CASSPLAGTQETQYF TGTGCCAGCAGCCCACTAGCGGGGACACAAGAGACCCAGTACTTC
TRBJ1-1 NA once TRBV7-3 CASSLSRGTEAFF TGTGCCAGCAGCTTGTCCAGGGGCACTGAAGCTTTCTTT
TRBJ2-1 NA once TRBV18 CASSPGQSSYNEQFF TGTGCCAGCTCACCAGGACAGAGCTCCTACAATGAGCAGTTCTTC
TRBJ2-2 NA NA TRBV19 CASSVTVNTGELFF TGTGCCAGTAGTGTGACTGTGAACACCGGGGAGCTGTTTTTT
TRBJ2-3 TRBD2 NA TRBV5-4 CASRAGGTDTQYF TGTGCCAGCAGAGCGGGGGGCACAGATACGCAGTATTTT
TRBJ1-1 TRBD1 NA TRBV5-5 CASSSGTGLMNTEAFF TGTGCCAGCAGCTCCGGGACAGGCCTAATGAACACTGAAGCTTTCTTT
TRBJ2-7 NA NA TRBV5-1 CASSFAGEDEQYF TGCGCCAGCAGCTTTGCAGGGGAAGATGAGCAGTACTTC
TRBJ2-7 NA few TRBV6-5 CASSYRPNSHEQYF TGTGCCAGCAGTTACCGCCCGAACTCCCACGAGCAGTACTTC
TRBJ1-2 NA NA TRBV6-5 CASSFTQGEGYTF TGTGCCAGCAGTTTTACACAGGGTGAGGGCTACACCTTC
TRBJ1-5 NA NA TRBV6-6 CASSSTPGREDQPQHF TGTGCCAGCAGTTCTACGCCAGGGAGGGAGGATCAGCCCCAGCATTTT
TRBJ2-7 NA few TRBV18 CASSPPSSYEQYF TGTGCCAGCTCACCACCGAGCTCCTACGAGCAGTACTTC
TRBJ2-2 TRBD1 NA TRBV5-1 CASSLDRGFGELFF TGCGCCAGCAGCTTGGACAGGGGGTTCGGGGAGCTGTTTTTT
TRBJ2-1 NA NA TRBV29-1 CSVDVQGSYNEQFF TGCAGCGTTGACGTGCAGGGTTCCTACAATGAGCAGTTCTTC
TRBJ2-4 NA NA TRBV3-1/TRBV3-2 CASSQDRGRLGNIQYF TGTGCCAGCAGCCAAGATAGAGGGAGGTTGGGAAACATTCAGTACTTC
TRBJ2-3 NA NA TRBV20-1 CSASSTDTQYF TGCAGTGCTTCTAGCACAGATACGCAGTATTTT
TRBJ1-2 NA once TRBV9 CASSVVEAGSYGYTF TGTGCCAGCAGCGTAGTGGAAGCGGGGAGCTATGGCTACACCTTC
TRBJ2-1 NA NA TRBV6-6 CASSYSVEGNEQFF TGTGCCAGCAGTTACTCCGTTGAGGGTAATGAGCAGTTCTTC
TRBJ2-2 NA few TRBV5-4 CASSSSDWFYNTGELFF TGTGCCAGCAGCTCATCGGACTGGTTTTATAACACCGGGGAGCTGTTTTTT
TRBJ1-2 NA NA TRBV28 CASRPSSNYGYTF TGTGCCAGCAGACCGAGTTCGAACTATGGCTACACCTTC